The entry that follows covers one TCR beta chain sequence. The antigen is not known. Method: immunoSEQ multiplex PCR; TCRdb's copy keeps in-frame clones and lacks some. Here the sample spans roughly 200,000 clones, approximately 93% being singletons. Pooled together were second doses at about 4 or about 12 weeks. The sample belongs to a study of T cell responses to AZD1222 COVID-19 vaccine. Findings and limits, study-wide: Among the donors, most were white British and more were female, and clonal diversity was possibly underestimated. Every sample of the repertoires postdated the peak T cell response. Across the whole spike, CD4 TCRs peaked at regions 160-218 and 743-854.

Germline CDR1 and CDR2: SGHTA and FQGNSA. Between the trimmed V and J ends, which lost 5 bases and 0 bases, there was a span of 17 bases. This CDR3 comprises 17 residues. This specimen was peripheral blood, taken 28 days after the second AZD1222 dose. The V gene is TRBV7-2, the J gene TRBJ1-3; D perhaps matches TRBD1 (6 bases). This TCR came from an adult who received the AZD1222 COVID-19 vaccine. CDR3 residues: CASSQQPGVGSGNTIYF. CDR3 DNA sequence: TGTGCCAGCAGCCAGCAACCAGGGGTAGGCTCTGGAAACACCATATATTTT. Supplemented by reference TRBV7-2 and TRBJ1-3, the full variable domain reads GAGVSQSPSNKVTEKGKDVELRCDPISGHTALYWYRQSLGQGLEFLIYFQGNSAPDKSGLPSDRFSAERTGGSVSTLTIQRTQQEDSAVYLCASSQQPGVGSGNTIYFGEGSWLTVV.